The 27 T cell receptor beta chains in this list originate from one sample, sequenced in a study of blood T cell repertoires in COVID-19. TCRdb's copy holds only in-frame clones and misses some; the assay was immunoSEQ multiplex PCR. In the table there are about 41,000 clones, roughly 77% of which are singletons. Sequencing was done on a sample of peripheral blood. The receptors here all came from a man at least 80 years old with acute or convalescent COVID-19.

The chain is built from TRBV28 and TRBJ2-5, with no clear D. The V gene lost 3 bases and the J gene lost 1 base, with 9 bases spanning the gap. Germline V lookup: CDR1 MDHEN, CDR2 SYDVKM. This CDR3 spans 14 amino acids. The CDR3 protein is CASSFSNVQETQYF. The CDR3 DNA follows: TGTGCCAGCAGTTTTTCTAACGTCCAAGAGACCCAGTACTTC.

This chain links TRBV6-5 with TRBJ2-5, with 7 bases that match TRBD1. Germline-derived CDR1 and CDR2 are MNHEY and SVGAGI. The CDR3 runs to 15 residues. Losses at the gene ends were 0 bases for V and 6 bases for J; bases not matched to a gene: 7. Here the CDR3 DNA reads TGTGCCAGCAGTTACTCGAGAGGACAGGCAAAGACCCAGTACTTC. Translation gives CASSYSRGQAKTQYF.

The genes are TRBV5-6 and TRBJ2-5; 12 nucleotides align to TRBD2. Looked up from germline, CDR1 is SGHDT and CDR2 is YYEEEE. V dropped 1 base and J dropped 2; count of bases not matched to a gene: 0. This CDR3 is built from 15 residues. The CDR3 region has the DNA TGTGCCAGCAGCTTGACTAGCGGGGGGCAAGAGACCCAGTACTTC. Its protein is CASSLTSGGQETQYF. The full variable domain, rest sourced from reference TRBV5-6 and TRBJ2-5, is DAGVTQSPTHLIKTRGQQVTLRCSPKSGHDTVSWYQQALGQGPQFIFQYYEEEERQRGNFPDRFSGHQFPNYSSELNVNALLLGDSALYLCASSLTSGGQETQYFGPGTRLLVL.

The chain recombines TRBV3-1 (or the pseudogene TRBV3-2) with TRBJ1-5, with unresolved D. Trimming shortened V by 3 bases and J by 4 bases, and 7 bases separated the two germline ends. CDR3 length equals 13 residues. CDR1 and CDR2 from the germline V gene are LGHDT and YNNKEL (reference sequence). The CDR3 DNA reads TGTGCCAGCAGCCAGCCGGGGAATCAGCCCCAGCATTTT. It encodes CASSQPGNQPQHF.

The chain couples TRBV15 to TRBJ2-7; TRBD1 agrees at 7 bases. The CDR3 is made up of 14 amino acids. The germline V gene has CDR1 LNHNV and CDR2 YYDKDF (reference sequence). V lost 1 base and J lost 5; bases outside the gene matches: 5. The CDR3 spells CATSRVKTGDEQYF. CDR3 sequence (DNA): TGTGCCACCAGCAGAGTCAAAACAGGGGACGAGCAGTACTTC.

This clone was seen a few times. The V call is TRBV25-1, the J call TRBJ1-1; 9 positions match TRBD1. Looked up from germline, CDR1 is MGHDK and CDR2 is SYGVNS. This CDR3 spans 14 amino acids. V lost 11 bases, J lost 2 bases, and 9 bases stayed unmatched. In DNA, the CDR3 is TGTGCCTCACGGGGACAGGGTGAAAACACTGAAGCTTTCTTT. It specifies CASRGQGENTEAFF.

This clone was picked up a small number of times. J is TRBJ1-5 and V is TRBV5-1; D call uncertain. CDR3 length: 15 amino acids. CDR1 SGHRS and CDR2 YFSETQ come from the germline V gene. V was shortened by 0 bases and J by 2 bases, with 9 bases between the two germline ends. In DNA, the CDR3 is TGCGCCAGCAGCTTGGGGGGAGTGGGCAATCAGCCCCAGCATTTT. Translating it yields CASSLGGVGNQPQHF.

Written as DNA, the CDR3 is TGCGCCAGCAGCTTGCGGGGAGCGAGCTACGAGCAGTACTTC. This gives the protein CASSLRGASYEQYF. This sequence joins TRBV5-1 and TRBJ2-7; D is possibly TRBD2 (5 bases). Germline CDR1 SGHRS, CDR2 YFSETQ. The CDR3 covers 14 residues. Trimming left V 1 base short and J 3 bases short, with 11 bases between. Variable domain in full (rest from reference TRBV5-1 and TRBJ2-7): KAGVTQTPRYLIKTRGQQVTLSCSPISGHRSVSWYQQTPGQGLQFLFEYFSETQRNKGNFPGRFSGRQFSNSRSEMNVSTLELGDSALYLCASSLRGASYEQYFGPGTRLTVT.

This clone was counted between two and nine times. V usage is TRBV5-1 and J usage is TRBJ2-2; possible D gene TRBD2, 5 bases. Trimming pared 4 bases from V and 4 bases from J, leaving 8 bases between. CDR3 length: 13 amino acids. CDR1 and CDR2 from the germline V gene are SGHRS and YFSETQ. CDR3 region: CASSETSTGELFF. CDR3 nucleotide sequence: TGCGCCAGCAGCGAAACTAGCACCGGGGAGCTGTTTTTT.

The chain uses TRBV5-1 and TRBJ2-2, with a possible D match to TRBD2 (6 bases). Trimming stripped 3 bases from V and 0 bases from J, with 9 bases between. This CDR3 comprises 15 residues. CDR1 is SGHRS and CDR2 is YFSETQ in the germline V gene. CDR3 in amino acids: CASSSGTSNTGELFF. In nucleotides, the CDR3 is TGCGCCAGCAGCTCCGGGACTTCGAACACCGGGGAGCTGTTTTTT. Complete variable domain (other parts from reference TRBV5-1 and TRBJ2-2): KAGVTQTPRYLIKTRGQQVTLSCSPISGHRSVSWYQQTPGQGLQFLFEYFSETQRNKGNFPGRFSGRQFSNSRSEMNVSTLELGDSALYLCASSSGTSNTGELFFGEGSRLTVL.

The count of this clone is one. V and J are TRBV30 and TRBJ2-3; TRBD1 matches at 8 bases. The V and J ends lost 1 base and 4 bases, in that order; junction bases with no gene match: 7. CDR1 is GTSNPN and CDR2 is SVGIG in the germline V gene (reference sequence). The CDR3 is 15 amino acids. This CDR3 is CAWSATGGYADTQYF. CDR3 DNA sequence: TGTGCCTGGAGTGCCACAGGGGGGTACGCAGATACGCAGTATTTT.

This chain uses TRBV15 with TRBJ2-3, with a weak D call TRBD1 (6 bases). Per the germline V gene, CDR1 is LNHNV and CDR2 is YYDKDF (reference sequence). The germline V and J ends were trimmed by 5 bases and 1 base, with 13 bases remaining between them. CDR3 length equals 15 residues. For the CDR3, the DNA is TGTGCCACCAGCGGTCACAGGGTTGGCACAGATACGCAGTATTTT. This gives the protein CATSGHRVGTDTQYF.

The chain combines TRBV4-1 with TRBJ1-2; possibly TRBD1 for D (6 bases). Per the germline V gene, CDR1 is MGHRA and CDR2 is YSYEKL. The ends were cut back, 5 bases at V and 8 bases at J, with 18 bases in the middle. The CDR3 covers 14 residues. Here the CDR3 reads CASSERDTWGGYTF. CDR3 bases: TGCGCCAGCAGCGAACGGGACACCTGGGGCGGCTACACCTTC.

This clone was seen more than once but under ten times. The chain has TRBV5-1 and TRBJ1-1, with D tentatively TRBD1 (5 bases). Trimming shortened V by 4 bases and J by 7 bases, and 14 bases separated the two germline ends. From germline, CDR1 is SGHRS and CDR2 YFSETQ. The CDR3 contains 13 residues. The CDR3 DNA reads TGCGCCAGCAGCCACGGGACTAATTATGAAGCTTTCTTT. This translates into CASSHGTNYEAFF.

J is TRBJ2-7 and V is TRBV2; 7 bases map to TRBD2. With 0 bases clipped from V and 1 base from J, the junction kept 9 bases outside the gene matches. The CDR3 loop spans 17 amino acids. Germline V lookup: CDR1 SNHLY, CDR2 FYNNEI. The CDR3 DNA follows: TGTGCCAGCAGTGAAGCGCTGCGCGGGGGTGCTTCCTACGAGCAGTACTTC. This encodes CASSEALRGGASYEQYF.

The chain is built from TRBV7-2 and TRBJ2-1; the D gene is possibly TRBD1 (5 bases). The CDR3 is made up of 13 amino acids. The V and J ends lost 2 bases and 4 bases respectively, with 6 bases between them. In germline, CDR1 is SGHTA, CDR2 FQGNSA. The CDR3 DNA is TGTGCCAGCAGCTTACAGGGATACAATGAGCAGTTCTTC. It translates to CASSLQGYNEQFF.

J is TRBJ2-7 and V is TRBV28; TRBD1 matches at 8 bases. The CDR3 loop spans 14 amino acids. V dropped 5 bases and J dropped 5; count of bases not matched to a gene: 8. From germline, CDR1 is MDHEN and CDR2 SYDVKM. CDR3: CASSPQTGVNEQYF. DNA of the CDR3: TGTGCCAGCAGTCCCCAGACAGGGGTCAACGAGCAGTACTTC. Filled out from reference TRBV28 and TRBJ2-7, the complete variable domain reads DVKVTQSSRYLVKRTGEKVFLECVQDMDHENMFWYRQDPGLGLRLIYFSYDVKMKEKGDIPEGYSVSREKKERFSLILESASTNQTSMYLCASSPQTGVNEQYFGPGTRLTVT.

The chain recombines TRBV30 with TRBJ2-7, with a weak D call TRBD2 (5 bases). CDR3 length: 12 amino acids. Trimming took off 2 bases at V and 3 bases at J, with 8 bases between the two ends. Germline assignment: CDR1 GTSNPN and CDR2 SVGIG (reference sequence). The CDR3 region is CAWSRGLYEQYF. CDR3 nucleotide sequence: TGTGCCTGGAGTCGAGGGCTCTACGAGCAGTACTTC.

The chain links TRBV28 to TRBJ1-4, with 9 bases fitting TRBD1. Germline V CDR1 and CDR2: MDHEN, SYDVKM. The CDR3 contains 16 residues. With 6 bases clipped from V and 7 bases from J, the junction kept 12 bases outside the gene matches. CDR3 DNA: TGTGCCAGCAGCTTTCTAGCCGGGACAGGGCGTGAAAAACTGTTTTTT. This codes for CASSFLAGTGREKLFF.

Written as DNA, the CDR3 is TGCGCCAGCAGCTTGGGTGGCAGAACCTACGAGCAGTACTTC. Residues: CASSLGGRTYEQYF. This chain links TRBV5-1 with TRBJ2-7, with unresolved D. This CDR3 contains 14 residues. The V end lost 0 bases, the J end lost 2 bases, and 9 bases lay between the germline ends. Germline V gene sequence: CDR1 SGHRS, CDR2 YFSETQ. Complete variable domain (other parts from reference TRBV5-1 and TRBJ2-7): KAGVTQTPRYLIKTRGQQVTLSCSPISGHRSVSWYQQTPGQGLQFLFEYFSETQRNKGNFPGRFSGRQFSNSRSEMNVSTLELGDSALYLCASSLGGRTYEQYFGPGTRLTVT.

The chain joins TRBV6-1 to TRBJ2-2, with 14 bases aligning to TRBD2. CDR1 and CDR2 from the germline V gene are MNHNS and SASEGT. The CDR3 length is 19 residues. V lost 4 bases and J lost 0; bases outside the gene matches: 7. The CDR3 DNA reads as TGTGCCAGCAGTGTGGAAGGGGGACTAGCGGGAGCGAACACCGGGGAGCTGTTTTTT. It is translated as CASSVEGGLAGANTGELFF.

Regarding this clone: The same CDR3 is also encoded by other DNA sequences in this sample. The chain couples TRBV9 to TRBJ2-2; D unclear. Germline CDR1 SGDLS, CDR2 YYNGEE. V was trimmed by 2 bases and J by 4 bases, leaving 3 bases between them. The CDR3 is 12 residues long. CDR3 DNA sequence: TGTGCCAGCAGCGTGAGCACCGGGGAGCTGTTTTTT. It encodes CASSVSTGELFF.

The genes are TRBV29-1 and TRBJ2-1; maybe TRBD2 (5 bases). Trimming cost V 7 bases and J 4 bases, with 20 bases left between them. The V gene's germline CDR1 is SQVTM and CDR2 ANQGSEA. The CDR3 is made up of 15 amino acids. The CDR3 nucleotides are TGCAGCGCCGTCGGGCTAGCTGAAAATTACAATGAGCAGTTCTTC. Encoded protein: CSAVGLAENYNEQFF.

V is TRBV9 and J is TRBJ2-7; 7 nucleotides line up with TRBD1. Germline-derived CDR1 and CDR2 are SGDLS and YYNGEE. The CDR3 is 15 residues long. V was clipped by 3 bases and J by 2 bases; unmatched bases: 8. This chain's CDR3 is CASSEGTASTYEQYF. DNA for the CDR3: TGTGCCAGCAGCGAGGGGACAGCTTCTACCTACGAGCAGTACTTC.

The CDR3, as DNA: TGTGCCAGTAGTAGCGGACAGTATAGCAATCAGCCCCAGCATTTT. It codes for CASSSGQYSNQPQHF. The rearrangement links TRBV19 to TRBJ1-5, with D maybe TRBD1 (6 bases). Germline CDR1 LNHDA, CDR2 SQIVND (reference sequence). Trimming shortened V by 4 bases and J by 0 bases, and 10 bases separated the two germline ends. The CDR3 has 15 amino acids.

The chain joins TRBV29-1 to TRBJ2-3; TRBD1 matches 10 bases. Unmatched junction bases numbered 5, after V lost 3 bases and J lost 5 bases. This CDR3 has 14 residues. Per germline, CDR1 SQVTM and CDR2 ANQGSEA. CDR3 loop: CSVEGQGLKDTQYF. The CDR3 coding sequence is TGCAGCGTTGAGGGACAGGGGCTAAAAGATACGCAGTATTTT.

V is TRBV5-1 and J is TRBJ2-7, with 9 bases matching TRBD2. The CDR3 has 15 residues. Germline values: CDR1 SGHRS, CDR2 YFSETQ. Unmatched junction bases numbered 5, after V lost 0 bases and J lost 4 bases. CDR3 in amino acids: CASSLAAGGPYEQYF. The CDR3 DNA sequence: TGCGCCAGCAGCTTGGCGGCGGGAGGGCCTTACGAGCAGTACTTC.